These 11 T cell receptor beta chains were all obtained from the same sample, sequenced in a study of CD8 T cells in Susac syndrome. cDNA came from about 0.5 to 1 ug RNA primed by random hexamers. TCRdb reanalysed the immunoSEQ multiplex PCR reads using MiXCR and keeps one entry per CDR3 protein. The sample includes 170,000 or so distinct CDR3 sequences, roughly 95% seen only once; the top ten take around 0.12%. The sequenced sample was CD4+ T cells from PBMCs. These receptors were collected from a human donor with Susac syndrome.

The CDR3 is CSARDPGEQETQYF. In DNA form, the CDR3 reads TGCAGTGCTAGAGATCCCGGGGAGCAAGAGACCCAGTACTTC. The chain combines TRBV20-1 with TRBJ2-5; tentatively, D is TRBD2 (5 bases). The length of the CDR3 is 14 residues. Germline CDR1 and CDR2: DFQATT and SNEGSKA (reference sequence). V was shortened by 0 bases and J by 2 bases, with 10 bases between the two germline ends.

This clonotype showed up just once. The V and J genes are TRBV12-5 and TRBJ2-7; D is uncertain. The germline gives CDR1 LGHNT, CDR2 FRNRAP. The germline V and J ends were trimmed by 4 bases and 6 bases, with 7 bases remaining between them. There are 11 residues in the CDR3. The chain's CDR3 is CASGSSSEQYV. The CDR3 DNA is TGTGCTAGTGGTTCATCGAGCGAGCAGTACGTC.

The genes are TRBV7-9 and TRBJ1-6; 9 bases are shared with TRBD1. CDR1 is SEHNR, CDR2 FQNEAQ, per germline (reference sequence). With 1 base clipped from V and 10 bases from J, the junction kept 5 bases outside the gene matches. The CDR3 is 15 residues long. The CDR3 DNA reads TGTGCCAGCAGCTTAGGGACAGGGGTAGGATCACCCCTCCACTTT. Translated, it gives CASSLGTGVGSPLHF.

A single count supports this clonotype. This chain uses TRBV4-2 with TRBJ2-2; D not resolved. Germline V gene data show CDR1 as LGHNA and CDR2 as YNFKEQ. The germline V and J ends were trimmed by 8 bases and 1 base, with 8 bases remaining between them. This CDR3 has 13 residues. CDR3 residues: CASYSGNTGELFF. DNA of the CDR3: TGTGCCAGCTACAGTGGGAACACCGGGGAGCTGTTTTTT.

J is TRBJ2-1 and V is TRBV11-1, with TRBD1 as a possible D gene (6 bases). The V end was cut by 5 bases, the J end by 6 bases, with 11 bases between. This CDR3 comprises 13 residues. The germline gives CDR1 SGHAT, CDR2 FQDESV (reference sequence). CDR3 amino acids: CASSPRQVNEQFF. CDR3 sequence (DNA): TGTGCCAGCAGCCCCCGACAGGTCAATGAGCAGTTCTTC.

The V call is TRBV6-2 or TRBV6-3, the J call TRBJ2-1; 7 bases match TRBD1. Trimming cost V 2 bases and J 7 bases; bases outside gene matches: 2. The CDR3 is 13 residues long. Germline CDR1 and CDR2: MNHEY and SVGEGT. Written as DNA, the CDR3 is TGTGCCAGCAGTTACACGGACAGGAATGAGCAGTTCTTC. This translates into CASSYTDRNEQFF.

The chain links TRBV9 to TRBJ2-1, with 8 bases that match TRBD2. This CDR3 comprises 12 residues. Trimming took 4 bases from V and 13 from J; bases not matched to a gene: 7. The germline gives CDR1 SGDLS, CDR2 YYNGEE. The CDR3 DNA reads TGTGCCAGCAGCTCACCCGGGACTAGACAGTTCTTC. This gives the protein CASSSPGTRQFF.

This chain uses TRBV5-1 with TRBJ1-2; D is unresolved. This CDR3 contains 14 residues. In germline, CDR1 is SGHRS, CDR2 YFSETQ. V shed 0 bases and J shed 8 bases, with 14 bases lying between them. The CDR3 nucleotides are TGCGCCAGCAGCTTGGAGGGTTTTGAGTTCGGCTACACCTTC. Translating gives CASSLEGFEFGYTF.

The genes are TRBV3-1 and TRBJ2-5, with D unresolved. The V and J ends lost 2 bases and 1 base respectively, with 11 bases between them. CDR3 length: 15 residues. The germline V gene has CDR1 LGHDT and CDR2 YNNKEL (reference sequence). CDR3 DNA sequence: TGTGCCAGCAGCCAATTGGAACAGCTCCAAGAGACCCAGTACTTC. It codes for CASSQLEQLQETQYF.

This clonotype showed up just once. The CDR3 here is CSAGTGVKPQHF. The DNA for the CDR3 is TGCAGTGCCGGGACAGGGGTGAAGCCCCAGCATTTT. The genes are TRBV20-1 and TRBJ1-5, with 10 nucleotides matching TRBD1. Germline V gene data show CDR1 as DFQATT and CDR2 as SNEGSKA (reference sequence). The junction had 4 bases not matched to a gene; V was cut back by 6 bases and J by 8 bases. The CDR3 is 12 amino acids.

The J gene is TRBJ2-6, the V gene TRBV24-1, with D perhaps given as TRBD1 or TRBD2 (6 bases each). There are 15 residues in the CDR3. The germline CDR1 and CDR2 sequences are KGHDR and SFDVKD. Trimming took off 6 bases at V and 11 bases at J, with 19 bases between the two ends. This chain's CDR3 is CATSPAGGLSDVLTF. The CDR3 DNA is TGTGCCACCAGTCCTGCCGGGGGCCTTAGCGACGTCCTGACTTTC.